This T cell receptor (beta chain) was profiled in a study of response to subunit inactivated influenza vaccine. The CDR3 extends over 17 amino acids. Trimming took off 2 bases at V and 5 bases at J, with 21 bases between the two ends. The V gene's germline CDR1 is MDHEN and CDR2 SYDVKM. In TCRdb, the RT-PCR reads were re-called with MiXCR into one record per CDR3 protein. The sample has hundreds of thousands of distinct CDR3 sequences, 15% to 17% seen once; the top ten hold about 9.9%. This clonotype has a handful of counts. V is TRBV28 and J is TRBJ1-2; no definite D call. The receptor comes from a man aged 45-60 years who received an inactivated influenza vaccine. The material was PBMCs from blood, obtained roughly 13 days after vaccination. The CDR3 DNA sequence: TGTGCCAGCAGTTTACCTGCGGGCCGACCGACGCGATATGGCTACACCTTC. This encodes CASSLPAGRPTRYGYTF.